Shown below are 26 T cell receptor beta chains from a single sample sequenced in a study of Graves' ophthalmopathy and Graves' hyperthyroidism. RNA transcripts provided the template for amplifying TCR beta CDR3 regions. An opening RT-PCR round employed HTBI primers and preceded a second-round multiplex PCR. TCRdb reprocessed the multiplex PCR reads via MiXCR and lists one record per CDR3 protein. The sample includes approximately 210,000 distinct CDR3 sequences, 25% to 30% of them seen just once. The sequencing sample was made of peripheral blood. Source of these receptors: a man aged 45 to 65 with Graves' ophthalmopathy.

In this sample, this clonotype turned up many times. As DNA, the CDR3 is TGTGCCAGCAGTTTAGACCGGGAAACCGGGAACTATGGCTACACCTTC. Protein: CASSLDRETGNYGYTF. This chain uses TRBV28 with TRBJ1-2; no definite D call. Trimming removed 2 bases at V and 2 bases at J, with 15 bases between. Germline V gives CDR1 MDHEN, CDR2 SYDVKM. CDR3 length: 16 amino acids.

The rearrangement links TRBV28 to TRBJ1-2; TRBD1 matches 9 bases. This CDR3 is 14 amino acids long. Unmatched junction bases numbered 5, after V lost 7 bases and J lost 2 bases. The V gene's germline CDR1 is MDHEN and CDR2 SYDVKM. The CDR3 loop is CASTATGGNYGYTF. The CDR3 nucleotides read TGTGCCAGCACCGCGACAGGGGGGAACTATGGCTACACCTTC.

This clonotype was seen repeatedly, ten times or more. V usage is TRBV27 and J usage is TRBJ2-2; D gene unclear. This CDR3 is built from 13 residues. CDR1 is MNHEY, CDR2 SMNVEV, per germline (reference sequence). Trimming cost V 3 bases and J 4 bases, with 6 bases left between them. The CDR3 nucleotides read TGTGCCAGCAGTTTTTTGGCCACCGGGGAGCTGTTTTTT. The encoded protein is CASSFLATGELFF.

This clonotype has a count of ten or more. The chain is built from TRBV6-2 or TRBV6-3 and TRBJ2-7, with D perhaps matching TRBD2 (6 bases). The CDR3 loop spans 16 amino acids. The ends were cut back, 6 bases at V and 0 bases at J, with 18 bases in the middle. Germline lookup yields CDR1 MNHEY and CDR2 SVGEGT. CDR3 in amino acids: CASRGGKEGPSYEQYF. In DNA form, the CDR3 reads TGTGCCAGCAGGGGGGGAAAGGAGGGCCCCTCCTACGAGCAGTACTTC.

The chain has TRBV29-1 and TRBJ2-7; D may be TRBD2 (6 bases). The CDR3 has 11 residues. Trimming took off 4 bases at V and 7 bases at J, with 11 bases between the two ends. Germline V lookup: CDR1 SQVTM, CDR2 ANQGSEA. In DNA, the CDR3 is TGCAGCGTTGTTCTCGCGGGGGAGCAGTACTTC. Amino acids: CSVVLAGEQYF.

The sample holds many counts of this clonotype. V usage is TRBV29-1 and J usage is TRBJ1-2; D gene uncertain. This CDR3 spans 12 amino acids. In germline, CDR1 is SQVTM, CDR2 ANQGSEA. V lost 3 bases, J lost 3 bases, and 8 bases lay in between. CDR3 sequence: CSVDRSDYGYTF. CDR3 coding DNA: TGCAGCGTTGACCGGAGCGACTATGGCTACACCTTC.

The chain links TRBV6-1 to TRBJ2-7, with TRBD2 as a possible D gene (7 bases). This CDR3 has 17 amino acids. Trimming took off 8 bases at V and 5 bases at J, with 28 bases between the two ends. Looked up from germline, CDR1 is MNHNS and CDR2 is SASEGT. CDR3 protein: CASRISQGFGRSHEQYF. The CDR3 nucleotides read TGTGCCAGCCGGATTTCTCAGGGGTTCGGGAGGAGCCACGAGCAGTACTTC.

In its sample, this clonotype was seen many times. V and J are TRBV5-8 and TRBJ1-1; D remains ambiguous. Germline values: CDR1 SGHTS, CDR2 YDEGEE. V was pared by 4 bases and J by 0 bases, with 13 bases between. This CDR3 has 15 residues. This CDR3 is CASSTLPRMNTEAFF. The CDR3 region has the DNA TGTGCCAGCAGCACCCTTCCTAGGATGAACACTGAAGCTTTCTTT.

This clonotype was recorded at least ten times. The chain couples TRBV7-9 to TRBJ1-3; no firm D call. This CDR3 has 15 amino acids. Germline lookup yields CDR1 SEHNR and CDR2 FQNEAQ (reference sequence). V lost 1 base and J lost 1, with 8 bases in between. The chain's CDR3 is CASSLDGKSGNTIYF. As DNA, the CDR3 is TGTGCCAGCAGCTTAGATGGGAAGTCTGGAAACACCATATATTTT.

The table lists this clonotype with many counts. This chain connects TRBV7-9 to TRBJ2-7; 10 positions agree with TRBD1. The germline gives CDR1 SEHNR, CDR2 FQNEAQ (reference sequence). Losses at the gene ends were 4 bases for V and 9 bases for J; bases not matched to a gene: 9. CDR3 length: 14 residues. The CDR3 loop reads CASSSGQGLAGQYF. The CDR3, as DNA: TGTGCCAGCAGCTCGGGACAGGGGTTGGCGGGGCAGTACTTC.

This clonotype was counted at least ten times. The CDR3 DNA follows: TGCAGTGCTCTAGCCCAGGGCAGCGGGGGCACCGGGGAGCTGTTTTTT. Translating gives CSALAQGSGGTGELFF. The chain recombines TRBV20-1 with TRBJ2-2, with 8 bases that match TRBD2. Germline V lookup: CDR1 DFQATT, CDR2 SNEGSKA (reference sequence). Unmatched junction bases numbered 12, after V lost 5 bases and J lost 4 bases. This CDR3 has 16 amino acids.

This clonotype showed up many times. The rearrangement joins TRBV7-2 to TRBJ2-5; TRBD1 matches at 8 bases. The CDR3 consists of 14 residues. CDR1 and CDR2 (germline): SGHTA, FQGNSA. Losses at the gene ends were 5 bases for V and 13 bases for J; bases not matched to a gene: 15. This CDR3 is CASSPTGATHLGYF. The CDR3 DNA is TGTGCCAGCAGCCCGACAGGGGCGACCCATCTGGGGTACTTC. Together with reference TRBV7-2 and TRBJ2-5, the CDR3 gives the full variable domain: GAGVSQSPSNKVTEKGKDVELRCDPISGHTALYWYRQSLGQGLEFLIYFQGNSAPDKSGLPSDRFSAERTGGSVSTLTIQRTQQEDSAVYLCASSPTGATHLGYFGPGTRLLVL.

This clonotype was seen at least ten times. Its ends do not fully match the called genes, so a read error is possible. The CDR3 here is CASSLSAADRCFF. The CDR3 DNA sequence: TGTGCCAGCAGTCTATCGGCTGCGGATAGGTGTTTCTTC. J is TRBJ2-1 and V is TRBV27; D gene ambiguous. There are 13 residues in the CDR3. Germline loops: CDR1 MNHEY, CDR2 SMNVEV (reference sequence).

This clonotype appeared many times. The rearrangement joins TRBV20-1 to TRBJ2-7; 8 positions agree with TRBD1. The V segment lost 2 bases and the J segment 1 base; nucleotides outside the gene matches: 7. The CDR3 sequence is 15 residues long. From germline, CDR1 is DFQATT and CDR2 SNEGSKA (reference sequence). CDR3 loop: CSARIPGGYSYEQYF. CDR3 DNA: TGCAGTGCTAGAATACCAGGGGGCTATTCCTACGAGCAGTACTTC.

This clonotype was picked up one time. This chain's CDR3 is CASSPPRPRYEQYF. The CDR3 DNA is TGTGCCAGCAGTCCCCCTAGGCCCAGGTACGAGCAGTACTTC. The V call is TRBV28, the J call TRBJ2-7; D remains ambiguous. The V gene lost 5 bases and the J gene lost 4 bases, with 15 bases spanning the gap. CDR1 MDHEN and CDR2 SYDVKM come from the germline V gene. The CDR3 is 14 amino acids.

This clonotype was seen more than once but under ten times. The J gene is TRBJ2-2, the V gene TRBV3-1; tentative D call: TRBD2 (6 bases). The V gene's germline CDR1 is LGHDT and CDR2 YNNKEL (reference sequence). The CDR3 consists of 17 residues. V was trimmed by 1 base and J by 1 base, leaving 13 bases between them. The CDR3 reads CASSQASGTQNTGELFF. In DNA, the CDR3 is TGTGCCAGCAGCCAAGCCTCCGGGACTCAGAACACCGGGGAGCTGTTTTTT.

This clonotype was seen at least ten times. V usage is TRBV2 and J usage is TRBJ2-2, with D maybe TRBD2 (6 bases). The germline V and J ends were trimmed by 7 bases and 0 bases, with 12 bases remaining between them. The germline V gene encodes CDR1 SNHLY and CDR2 FYNNEI. The CDR3 runs to 15 residues. The CDR3 bases are TGTGCCAGCAACCGGGGAGGTCCGAACACCGGGGAGCTGTTTTTT. Translated: CASNRGGPNTGELFF.

There are many counts of this clonotype. V usage is TRBV12-3 or TRBV12-4 and J usage is TRBJ2-2; D possibly corresponds to TRBD2 (5 bases). CDR3 length: 14 residues. V was pared by 3 bases and J by 7 bases, with 12 bases between. This CDR3 reads CASSFSSGNGELFF. The CDR3, as DNA: TGTGCCAGCAGTTTTTCTTCGGGGAACGGGGAGCTGTTTTTT.

For this clonotype: A read error may account for a junction end that differs from germline. V and J are TRBV10-3 and TRBJ2-6, with 7 bases fitting TRBD2. CDR1 is ENHRY and CDR2 is SYGVKD in the germline V gene. CDR3 length equals 21 residues. The CDR3: CASSYKMGVLAESSGANVLTF. CDR3 nucleotide sequence: TGTGCCAGCAGTTACAAAATGGGTGTCCTAGCGGAGAGCTCTGGGGCCAACGTCCTGACTTTC.

This clonotype was counted at least ten times. V usage is TRBV12-3 or TRBV12-4 and J usage is TRBJ1-1, with unresolved D. The V and J ends lost 3 bases and 1 base respectively, with 6 bases between them. This CDR3 is built from 13 residues. The CDR3 here is CASSLYQNTEAFF. In DNA form, the CDR3 reads TGTGCCAGCAGTTTGTACCAGAACACTGAAGCTTTCTTT.

About this clonotype: The junction does not match germline at one end; this may be a read error. The CDR3 is CASSYPFRLARLEDTEASF. In DNA, the CDR3 is TGTGCCAGCAGTTACCCCTTTCGTCTTGCTCGTTTAGAAGACACTGAAGCTTCCTTT. J is TRBJ1-1 and V is TRBV6-2 or TRBV6-3, with no clear D. The CDR3 runs to 19 residues. Germline V gene lookup returns CDR1 MNHEY and CDR2 SVGEGT.

This chain joins TRBV12-3 or TRBV12-4 and TRBJ1-5; the D gene is possibly TRBD1 (6 bases). The CDR3 contains 13 residues. Trimming took 3 bases from V and 7 from J, leaving 10 bases between them. The CDR3 sequence: CASSFRGRQPQHF. DNA for the CDR3: TGTGCCAGCAGTTTTAGGGGGAGGCAGCCCCAGCATTTT.

This clonotype was detected many times. The gene calls are TRBV11-2 and TRBJ2-2; 7 bases are shared with TRBD1. Germline V lookup: CDR1 SGHAT, CDR2 FQNNGV. The V segment lost 5 bases and the J segment 6 bases; nucleotides outside the gene matches: 3. The CDR3 runs 13 residues. CDR3 nucleotide sequence: TGTGCCAGCAGCCCAGGGGGAGCCGGGGAGCTGTTTTTT. It specifies CASSPGGAGELFF.

J is TRBJ2-7 and V is TRBV28, with 11 bases lining up with TRBD2. Germline assignment: CDR1 MDHEN and CDR2 SYDVKM. The CDR3 spans 12 residues. The ends lost 4 bases at V and 10 bases at J; junction bases unmatched: 3. The CDR3 DNA follows: TGTGCCAGCAGTTCGGGACTAGCGGAACAGTACTTC. Protein sequence: CASSSGLAEQYF.

This chain uses TRBV28 with TRBJ1-2; tentative D call: TRBD1 (6 bases). V lost 6 bases to trimming and J lost 6 bases, with 20 bases between them. The CDR3 runs 15 residues. CDR1 is MDHEN and CDR2 is SYDVKM in the germline V gene. In DNA, the CDR3 is TGTGCCAGCAGAGACCTCCCCCCGGGGGGCGATGGCTACACCTTC. Protein: CASRDLPPGGDGYTF.

This clonotype came up many times. V usage is TRBV14 and J usage is TRBJ2-2; D unclear. V was pared by 8 bases and J by 1 base, with 5 bases between. Germline V gives CDR1 SGHDN, CDR2 FVKESK. This CDR3 region has 12 residues. Written as DNA, the CDR3 is TGTGCCAGCGGGATGAACACCGGGGAGCTGTTTTTT. Translating it yields CASGMNTGELFF.